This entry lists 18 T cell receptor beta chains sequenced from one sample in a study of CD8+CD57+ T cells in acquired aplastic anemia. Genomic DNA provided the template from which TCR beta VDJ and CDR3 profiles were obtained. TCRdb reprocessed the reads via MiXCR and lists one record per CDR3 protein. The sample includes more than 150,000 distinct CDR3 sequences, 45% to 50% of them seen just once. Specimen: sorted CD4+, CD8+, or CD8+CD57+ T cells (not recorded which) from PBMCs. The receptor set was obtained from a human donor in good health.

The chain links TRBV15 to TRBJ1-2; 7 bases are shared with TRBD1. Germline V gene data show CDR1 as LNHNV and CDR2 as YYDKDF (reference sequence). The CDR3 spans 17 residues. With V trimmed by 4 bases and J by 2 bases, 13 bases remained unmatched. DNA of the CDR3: TGTGCCACCAGCACCTTACCGGGACAGCCGGAGAACTATGGCTACACCTTC. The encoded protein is CATSTLPGQPENYGYTF.

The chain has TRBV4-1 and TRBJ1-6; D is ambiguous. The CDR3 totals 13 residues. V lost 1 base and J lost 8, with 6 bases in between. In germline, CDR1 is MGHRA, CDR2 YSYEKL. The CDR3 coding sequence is TGCGCCAGCAGCCAAGTCTCGGATTCACCCCTCCACTTT. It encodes CASSQVSDSPLHF.

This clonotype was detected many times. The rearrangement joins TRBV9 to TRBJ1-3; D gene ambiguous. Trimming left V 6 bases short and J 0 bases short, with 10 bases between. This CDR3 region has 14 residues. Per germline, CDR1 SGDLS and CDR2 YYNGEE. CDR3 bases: TGTGCCAGCACCCCCAGCTCCTCTGGAAACACCATATATTTT. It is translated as CASTPSSSGNTIYF. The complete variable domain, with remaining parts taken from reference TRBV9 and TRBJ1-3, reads DSGVTQTPKHLITATGQRVTLRCSPRSGDLSVYWYQQSLDQGLQFLIQYYNGEERAKGNILERFSAQQFPDLHSELNLSSLELGDSALYFCASTPSSSGNTIYFGEGSWLTVV.

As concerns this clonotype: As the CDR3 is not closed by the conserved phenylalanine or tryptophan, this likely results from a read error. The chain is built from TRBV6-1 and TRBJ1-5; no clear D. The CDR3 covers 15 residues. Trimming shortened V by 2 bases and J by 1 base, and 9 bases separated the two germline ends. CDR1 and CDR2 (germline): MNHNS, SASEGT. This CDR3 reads CASSERRGSNQPQHL. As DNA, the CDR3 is TGTGCCAGCAGTGAACGTCGAGGAAGCAATCAGCCCCAGCATCTT.

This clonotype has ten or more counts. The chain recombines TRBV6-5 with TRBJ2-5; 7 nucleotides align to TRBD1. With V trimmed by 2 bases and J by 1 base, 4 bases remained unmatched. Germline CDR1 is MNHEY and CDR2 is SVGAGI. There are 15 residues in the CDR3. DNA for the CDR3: TGTGCCAGCAGTTACGGGACAGCAAGCCAAGAGACCCAGTACTTC. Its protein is CASSYGTASQETQYF.

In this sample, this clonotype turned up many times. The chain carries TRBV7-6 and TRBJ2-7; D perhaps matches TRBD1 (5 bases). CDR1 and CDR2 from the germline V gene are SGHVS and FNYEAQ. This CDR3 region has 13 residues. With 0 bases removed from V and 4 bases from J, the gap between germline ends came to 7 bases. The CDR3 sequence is CASSLAQGYEQYF. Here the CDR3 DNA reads TGTGCCAGCAGCTTAGCCCAGGGATACGAGCAGTACTTC.

The CDR3 spells CSATPVAKTGEQFF. The CDR3 coding sequence is TGCAGCGCTACGCCCGTGGCTAAAACGGGTGAGCAGTTCTTC. The gene calls are TRBV29-1 and TRBJ2-1, with D uncertain. This CDR3 is 14 amino acids long. The V gene lost 7 bases and the J gene lost 9 bases, with 22 bases spanning the gap. The germline V gene encodes CDR1 SQVTM and CDR2 ANQGSEA.

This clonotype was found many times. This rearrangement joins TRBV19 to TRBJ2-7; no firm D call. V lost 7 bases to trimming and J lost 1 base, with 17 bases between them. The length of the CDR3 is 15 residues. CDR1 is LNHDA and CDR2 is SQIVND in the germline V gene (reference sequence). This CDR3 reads CASKVSALWSYEQYF. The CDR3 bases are TGTGCCAGTAAGGTATCCGCTCTCTGGTCCTACGAGCAGTACTTC.

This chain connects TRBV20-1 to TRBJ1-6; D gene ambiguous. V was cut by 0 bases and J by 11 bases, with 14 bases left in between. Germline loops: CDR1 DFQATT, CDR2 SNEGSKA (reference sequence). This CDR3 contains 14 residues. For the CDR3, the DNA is TGCAGTGCTAGAGAAGGACGATTATCCGCACCCCTCCACTTT. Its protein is CSAREGRLSAPLHF.

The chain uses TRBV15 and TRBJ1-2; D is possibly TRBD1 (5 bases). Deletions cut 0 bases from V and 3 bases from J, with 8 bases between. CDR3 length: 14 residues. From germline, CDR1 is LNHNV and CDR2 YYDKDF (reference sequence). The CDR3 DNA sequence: TGTGCCACCAGCAGAGATGGGGGGTACTATGGCTACACCTTC. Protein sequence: CATSRDGGYYGYTF. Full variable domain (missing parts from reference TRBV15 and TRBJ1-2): DAMVIQNPRYQVTQFGKPVTLSCSQTLNHNVMYWYQQKSSQAPKLLFHYYDKDFNNEADTPDNFQSRRPNTSFCFLDIRSPGLGDTAMYLCATSRDGGYYGYTFGSGTRLTVV.

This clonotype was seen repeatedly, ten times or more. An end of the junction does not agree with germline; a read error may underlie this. Here the CDR3 DNA reads TGTGCCAGCAGTCTAGCGACAGGCTATGGCTACACCTTC. Protein: CASSLATGYGYTF. The genes are TRBV12-3 or TRBV12-4 and TRBJ1-2; D may be TRBD1 (6 bases). This CDR3 is built from 13 residues.

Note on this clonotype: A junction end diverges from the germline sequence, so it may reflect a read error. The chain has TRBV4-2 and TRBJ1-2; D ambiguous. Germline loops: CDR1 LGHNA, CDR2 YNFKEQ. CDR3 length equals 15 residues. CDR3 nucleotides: TGTGCCAGCAGGCCTTCGATGGTCGCTAAGTATGGCTACACCTTC. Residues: CASRPSMVAKYGYTF.

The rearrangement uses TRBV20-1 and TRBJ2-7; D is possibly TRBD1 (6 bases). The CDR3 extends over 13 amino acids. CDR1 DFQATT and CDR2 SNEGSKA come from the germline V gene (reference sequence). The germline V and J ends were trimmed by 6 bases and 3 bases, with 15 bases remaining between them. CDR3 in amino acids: CSATPGQIYEQYF. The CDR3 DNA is TGCAGTGCAACCCCCGGACAGATCTACGAGCAGTACTTC.

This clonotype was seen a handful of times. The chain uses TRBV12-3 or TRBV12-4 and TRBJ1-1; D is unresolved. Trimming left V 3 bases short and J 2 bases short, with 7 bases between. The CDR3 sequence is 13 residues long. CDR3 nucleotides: TGTGCCAGCAGTTTGTCGGGAAACACTGAAGCTTTCTTT. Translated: CASSLSGNTEAFF.

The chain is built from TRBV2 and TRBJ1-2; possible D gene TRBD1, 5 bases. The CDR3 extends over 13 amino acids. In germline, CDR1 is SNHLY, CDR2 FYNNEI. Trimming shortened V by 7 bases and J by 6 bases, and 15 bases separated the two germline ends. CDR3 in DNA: TGTGCCAGCATGGAGCAGGGCAACAATGGCTACACCTTC. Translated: CASMEQGNNGYTF. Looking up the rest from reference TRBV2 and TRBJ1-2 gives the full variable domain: EPEVTQTPSHQVTQMGQEVILRCVPISNHLYFYWYRQILGQKVEFLVSFYNNEISEKSEIFDDQFSVERPDGSNFTLKIRSTKLEDSAMYFCASMEQGNNGYTFGSGTRLTVV.

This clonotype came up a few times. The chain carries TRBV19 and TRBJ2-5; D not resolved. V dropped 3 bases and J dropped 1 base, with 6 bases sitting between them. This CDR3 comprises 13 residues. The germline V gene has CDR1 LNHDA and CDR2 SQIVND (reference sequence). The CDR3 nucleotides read TGTGCCAGTAGTATTTCGACCCAAGAGACCCAGTACTTC. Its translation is CASSISTQETQYF.

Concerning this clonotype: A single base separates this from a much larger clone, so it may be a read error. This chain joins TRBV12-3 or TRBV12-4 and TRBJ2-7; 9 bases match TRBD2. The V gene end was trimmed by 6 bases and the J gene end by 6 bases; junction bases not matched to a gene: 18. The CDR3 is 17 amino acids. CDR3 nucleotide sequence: TGTGCCAGCAGGCCCGCGGCTAGCGGGATCTCAGTAGTCGAGCAGTACTTC. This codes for CASRPAASGISVVEQYF.

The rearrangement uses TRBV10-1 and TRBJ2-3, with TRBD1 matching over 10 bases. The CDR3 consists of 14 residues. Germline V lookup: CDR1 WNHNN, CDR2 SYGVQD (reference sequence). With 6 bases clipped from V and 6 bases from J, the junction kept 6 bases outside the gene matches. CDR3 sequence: CASSTRQGADTQYF. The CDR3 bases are TGCGCCAGCAGCACCAGACAGGGGGCGGATACGCAGTATTTT.